This is a list of T cell receptor beta chains from one sample in a study of post-analysis software for immune sequencing data. TCRdb re-derived calls from the PCR reads in MiXCR, one entry per CDR3 protein. The sample lists some 800,000 distinct CDR3 sequences; 40% to 55% were seen once. Material for sequencing was blood. Receptors were obtained from a girl aged 10 to 17 with multiple sclerosis. Each CDR3 is given with its conserved first and last residue. A D gene is named only where the DNA matches it firmly. The size of a clone is reported for some rows only, either as once, few or many, or as a class for expanded clones.

d_gene | j_gene | abundance | v_gene | CDR3nt | CDR3aa
TRBD2 | TRBJ2-7 | NA | TRBV2 | TGTGCCAGCTCTCCACTTAGCGGGACATCCTACGAGCAGTACTTC | CASSPLSGTSYEQYF
TRBD2 | TRBJ2-2 | NA | TRBV20-1 | TGCAGTGCCGCCGGGGGAGGGAAGGGAGCAAACACCGGGGAGCTGTTTTTT | CSAAGGGKGANTGELFF
NA | TRBJ2-7 | NA | TRBV3-1 | TGTGCCAGCAGCCAAGGGTTCCACGAGCAGTACTTC | CASSQGFHEQYF
TRBD2 | TRBJ2-7 | once | TRBV20-1 | TGCAGTGCTACTCCTAGCGGGAGGGCCCCCGAGCAGTACTTC | CSATPSGRAPEQYF
TRBD2 | TRBJ2-4 | NA | TRBV7-6 | TGTGCCAGCAGCTTAAGAGCGGGAGGCCTCCTAGCCAAAAACATTCAGTACTTC | CASSLRAGGLLAKNIQYF
TRBD2 | TRBJ2-1 | NA | TRBV3-1 | TGTGCCAGCAGCCAAGGGCGTGCTAGCGGGAGGTACCCCTACAATGAGCAGTTCTTC | CASSQGRASGRYPYNEQFF
TRBD1 | TRBJ2-6 | once | TRBV12-3/TRBV12-4 | TGTGCCAGCAGACTCCGACAGGGCCTCGCCCCCGGCTCTGGGGCCAACGTCCTGACTTTC | CASRLRQGLAPGSGANVLTF
TRBD2 | TRBJ2-7 | NA | TRBV7-9 | TGTGCCAGCAGCTTCCCGGGACTAGCGAGAACGAGGTACTTC | CASSFPGLARTRYF
NA | TRBJ2-3 | NA | TRBV7-9 | TGTGCCAGCAGCTTAGACAGACTCCCTAGAGATACGCAGTATTTT | CASSLDRLPRDTQYF
NA | TRBJ2-1 | NA | TRBV7-8 | TGTGCCAGCAGCTCTCAGCGGATGGAGAATGAGCAGTTCTTC | CASSSQRMENEQFF
TRBD2 | TRBJ2-1 | few | TRBV3-1 | TGTGCCAGCAGCCAGGCAGCTAGCGGCAACAATGAGCAGTTCTTC | CASSQAASGNNEQFF
NA | TRBJ2-5 | NA | TRBV7-2 | TGTGCCAGCAGCTTCGGGTTTCACAAGCAGTACTTC | CASSFGFHKQYF
TRBD2 | TRBJ2-3 | NA | TRBV7-9 | TGTGCCAGCAGCATGACTAGCGGGGCGTCCCTCACAGATACGCAGTATTTT | CASSMTSGASLTDTQYF
NA | TRBJ2-5 | few | TRBV7-9 | TGTGCCAGCAGCTTAGCGCGCGGCGACCCAAGCCCCTACGGGCAGTACTTC | CASSLARGDPSPYGQYF
TRBD2 | TRBJ2-1 | NA | TRBV12-3/TRBV12-4 | TGTGCCAGCAGTTTCCGGACTAGCGGGAGAAGTTCCGGCCGTCGCGAGCAGTTCTTC | CASSFRTSGRSSGRREQFF
TRBD1 | TRBJ2-4 | NA | TRBV29-1 | TGCAGCGCCACGGCGGTTGGACAGGGGTTAGGCATTCAGTACTTC | CSATAVGQGLGIQYF
TRBD2 | TRBJ2-3 | few | TRBV11-2 | TGTGCCAGCAGCCTTAGAGCGGGAGGGAGCACAGATACGCAGTATTTT | CASSLRAGGSTDTQYF
TRBD1 | TRBJ2-1 | NA | TRBV9 | TGTGCCAGCAGCGTGTTAGGGACAGGGGGAAATGAGCAGTTCTTC | CASSVLGTGGNEQFF
NA | TRBJ2-5 | NA | TRBV11-2 | TGTGCCAGCAGCTTAGAATGGTCCACCCGGGAGACCCAGTACTTC | CASSLEWSTRETQYF
NA | TRBJ1-2 | NA | TRBV28 | TGTGCCTCCCAATCCAGCGGGGCCAGCTATGGCTACACCTTC | CASQSSGASYGYTF
NA | TRBJ1-2 | NA | TRBV19 | TGTGCCAGTAGTAAAGGGGATTCTTCAATGGGCTACACCTTC | CASSKGDSSMGYTF
TRBD1 | TRBJ2-1 | NA | TRBV7-6 | TGTGCCAGCAGCGAGAGACAGGGCAATGAGCAGTTCTTC | CASSERQGNEQFF
NA | TRBJ2-1 | NA | TRBV6-1 | TGTGCCAGCAGTGAACTTCCCCGGGTAGGACGGGAGCAGTTCTTC | CASSELPRVGREQFF
NA | TRBJ1-2 | NA | TRBV6-5 | TGTGCCAGCAGTTACTCAGGGGATCTGCCGGTCGGCTACACCTTC | CASSYSGDLPVGYTF
NA | TRBJ2-1 | NA | TRBV20-1 | TGCAGTGCCGCAGACCGGGCCATCCTCCATAATGAGCAGTTCTTC | CSAADRAILHNEQFF
TRBD1 | TRBJ1-2 | NA | TRBV6-1 | TGTGCCAGCAGTGAACGGGGGGACAGGCGGGACTATGGCTACACCTTC | CASSERGDRRDYGYTF
TRBD1 | TRBJ2-7 | few | TRBV29-1 | TGCAGCCACAGGGGACGGAAGACCTACGAGCAGTACTTC | CSHRGRKTYEQYF
NA | TRBJ2-3 | few | TRBV18 | TGTGCCAGCTCACCACTCAACAGGGAGAGTACAGATACGCAGTATTTT | CASSPLNRESTDTQYF
NA | TRBJ2-1 | NA | TRBV30 | TGTGCCTGGAGCCCAGGACAGCGGGACGATGAGCAGTTCTTC | CAWSPGQRDDEQFF
TRBD1 | TRBJ1-5 | NA | TRBV19 | TGTGCCAGTAGTATAGATCTGGGACAGAATCAGCCCCAGCATTTT | CASSIDLGQNQPQHF
NA | TRBJ1-5 | NA | TRBV10-3 | TGTGCCACCGGGCCCCTCAATCAGCCCCAGCATTTT | CATGPLNQPQHF
NA | TRBJ2-4 | NA | TRBV9 | TGTGCCGGCAGCGTAGAGGGCGGCGGCGCCAAAAACATTCAGTACTTC | CAGSVEGGGAKNIQYF
TRBD1 | TRBJ2-5 | NA | TRBV15 | TGTGCCACCAGCAGAGATCAGGGGACAGCGGCTGTGCAGTACTTC | CATSRDQGTAAVQYF
TRBD1 | TRBJ2-5 | NA | TRBV7-6 | TGTGCCAGCAGCGTGACAGGGTTTATGGAGACCCAGTACTTC | CASSVTGFMETQYF
TRBD1 | TRBJ2-6 | NA | TRBV5-6 | TGTGCCAGCAGCCCGCGACAGGGAATTCCCGGGGCCAACGTCCTGACTTTC | CASSPRQGIPGANVLTF
TRBD2 | TRBJ2-4 | NA | TRBV20-1 | TGCAGTGCTAGAGTCCCTAGCGGGACCGCAACCTCGGACATTCAGTACTTC | CSARVPSGTATSDIQYF
TRBD2 | TRBJ2-5 | NA | TRBV12-3/TRBV12-4 | TGTGCCAGCAGCCGGGGGGGGTCTTCAGAGACCCAGTACTTC | CASSRGGSSETQYF
TRBD2 | TRBJ2-5 | NA | TRBV5-1 | TGCGCCAGCAGCTCGCCGGATAGCGGGAGATTTGAGACCCAGTACTTC | CASSSPDSGRFETQYF
TRBD2 | TRBJ2-1 | few | TRBV5-5 | TGTGCCAGCAGCTTGTACCCCGGGACTAGGGGACGCAATGAGCAGTTCTTC | CASSLYPGTRGRNEQFF
TRBD2 | TRBJ2-1 | NA | TRBV10-3 | TGTGCCATCGGAGGGACTAGCGGGAGGATGGGCAATGAGCAGTTCTTC | CAIGGTSGRMGNEQFF
NA | TRBJ2-7 | NA | TRBV6-2/TRBV6-3 | TGTGCCAGCAGTGAGATCAGGCACGAGCAGTACTTC | CASSEIRHEQYF
NA | TRBJ2-7 | few | TRBV29-1 | TGCAGCGTTGAAGGGGGGAGTGGGGACGAGCAGTACTTC | CSVEGGSGDEQYF
NA | TRBJ2-6 | many | TRBV3-1 | TGTGCCAGCAGCCCCGGTCCCGGCGGAGCCAACGTCCTGACTTTC | CASSPGPGGANVLTF
TRBD1 | TRBJ1-2 | few | TRBV11-3 | TGTGCCAGCAGCTTACAAGGGACAGGCCGCAACTATGGCTACACCTTC | CASSLQGTGRNYGYTF
NA | TRBJ2-1 | few | TRBV29-1 | TGCAGCGTTGAAGAAGGAGGGGGGGAGCAGTTCTTC | CSVEEGGGEQFF